This T cell receptor (beta chain) was identified in a study of cytomegalovirus exposure and HLA in healthy donors. In the case of this clone: The antigen remains unidentified.

Study-level results: TCR beta sequences reportedly predicted most subjects' HLA-A and HLA-B alleles accurately. Of the V segments, some could not be distinguished, including TRBV6-2 and TRBV6-3, and were excluded.

Between the trimmed V and J ends, which lost 5 bases and 3 bases, there was a span of 11 bases. This CDR3 is 15 amino acids long. Germline V CDR1 and CDR2: MDHEN, SYDVKM. Both 60 Vbeta primers and 13 Jbeta primers went into the PCR. The protocol was immunoSEQ multiplex PCR, while the TCRdb copy is restricted to in-frame clones and leaves out a portion. The sample holds around 110,000 clones; nearly 75% are singletons and the top ten take 4.8%. V usage is TRBV28 and J usage is TRBJ1-6; possible D gene TRBD1, 6 bases. This sequence was found in a man aged 25 to 40 in good health and CMV-seropositive. Sequenced material: PBMCs. This chain's CDR3 is CASSPLDSYNSPLHF. The CDR3 region has the DNA TGTGCCAGCAGTCCCCTGGACAGCTATAATTCACCCCTCCACTTT. The variable domain in full, with the rest retrieved from reference TRBV28 and TRBJ1-6, is DVKVTQSSRYLVKRTGEKVFLECVQDMDHENMFWYRQDPGLGLRLIYFSYDVKMKEKGDIPEGYSVSREKKERFSLILESASTNQTSMYLCASSPLDSYNSPLHFGNGTRLTVT.